One T cell receptor (beta chain) is described in this entry. Its antigen has not been determined. Base quality data are lacking; no much larger clone is found one base away. This record comes from a study of siplizumab effects on memory and regulatory T cells (dated by TCRdb to between 2017 and 2020). Study-wide context: The study looked at the effect of siplizumab, an anti-CD2 antibody, on alloreactive T-cell subsets in allogeneic mixed lymphocyte reactions made from human PBMCs.

TCRbeta CDR3 sequencing was performed on sorted unstimulated T cells and on proliferating T cells recovered from mixed lymphocyte reactions. Fresh whole blood from 9 to 11 HLA-typed healthy donors was used to isolate PBMCs. Reading from cysteine to phenylalanine, the CDR3 counts 13 amino acids. Left in the record is the CDR3 DNA by itself, 39 bases read in frame from the first base. The germline V gene provides CDR1 SGHNT and CDR2 YENEEA. V gives up 3 bases and J gives up 5 bases, and the segment between their germline ends measures 11 bases. The protocol used for the library was the immunoSEQ multiplex PCR assay. About 9.1 x 10^4 TCR templates per sample were assayed on the deep sequencing platform. Genomic DNA extracted from sorted T cells was the material used for TCRbeta CDR3 sequencing. In the original analysis: The R programming language was used for the clonal analysis of the TCRbeta CDR3 data. Alloreactive CD4+ and CD8+ clones were defined by comparing unstimulated samples with post-reaction CFSE-low samples. By matching sequences to the repertoires of sorted unstimulated Treg and non-Treg cells, each alloreactive CD4+ clone was assigned a regulatory or non-regulatory origin. Drawn from immuneACCESS, this table holds only the in-frame rearrangements with V and J called that TCRdb kept. Clones are partly lost; checked studies trace under half to an unresolved V gene and leave the rest unexplained. That table supplies the V and J calls and clone size; D and trimming were determined from the DNA. Across this sample there are about 72,000 clones, with roughly nine tenths seen only once. Approximately 28% of the sample is taken by the ten largest.

Overall results and qualifications from the work: Compared with memory T cells, unstimulated naive T cells appeared more diverse, and naive cells seemed to make a substantial contribution to the alloresponse. Sequences below about 10^-5 frequency were poorly captured, so only a minor fraction of alloreactive clones could be mapped to unstimulated subsets. Siplizumab significantly lowered the cumulative frequency of alloreactive sequences that could be traced to unstimulated CD4+ memory T cells. A naive or memory phenotype could not be assigned to roughly 75-97% of proliferating CD4+ or CD8+ clones. Of the alloreactive CD4+ clones that could be mapped, the Treg-derived share averaged around 70% with siplizumab compared with approximately 30% in control reactions. Whether proliferating Tregs from siplizumab cultures were suppressive was not functionally confirmed.

Sequencing was carried out using CD8+ T cells sorted from blood. The chain was built from TRBV11-3 and TRBJ2-7; the D gene lacks a confident call. The receptor's source is a human donor in good health. In nucleotide form, the sequence is TGTGCCAGCAGCTTGTGGCAGGCCCACGAGCAGTACTTC. Its amino acids are CASSLWQAHEQYF.